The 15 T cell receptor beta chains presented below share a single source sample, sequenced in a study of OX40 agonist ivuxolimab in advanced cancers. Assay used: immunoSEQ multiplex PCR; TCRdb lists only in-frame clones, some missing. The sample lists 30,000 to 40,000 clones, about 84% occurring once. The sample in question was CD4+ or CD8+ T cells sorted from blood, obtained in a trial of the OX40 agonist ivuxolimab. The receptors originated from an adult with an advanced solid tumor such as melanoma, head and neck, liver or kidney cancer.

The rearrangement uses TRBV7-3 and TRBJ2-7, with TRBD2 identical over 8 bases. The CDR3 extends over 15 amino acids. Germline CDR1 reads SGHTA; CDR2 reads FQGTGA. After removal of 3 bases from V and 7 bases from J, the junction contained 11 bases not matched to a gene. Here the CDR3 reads CASSFDSRLASEQYF. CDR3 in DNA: TGTGCCAGCAGCTTCGACTCCCGACTAGCGAGTGAGCAGTACTTC.

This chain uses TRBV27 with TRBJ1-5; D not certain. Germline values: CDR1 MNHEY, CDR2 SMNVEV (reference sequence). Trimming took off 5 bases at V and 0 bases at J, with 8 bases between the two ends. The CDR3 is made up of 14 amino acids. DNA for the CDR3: TGTGCCAGCAGTACAAAAGGTAGCAATCAGCCCCAGCATTTT. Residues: CASSTKGSNQPQHF.

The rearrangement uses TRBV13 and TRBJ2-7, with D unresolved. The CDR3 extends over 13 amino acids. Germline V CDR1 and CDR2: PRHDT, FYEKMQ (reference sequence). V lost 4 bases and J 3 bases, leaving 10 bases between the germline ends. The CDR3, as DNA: TGTGCCAGCAGCTATAGCCAGTACTACGAGCAGTACTTC. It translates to CASSYSQYYEQYF.

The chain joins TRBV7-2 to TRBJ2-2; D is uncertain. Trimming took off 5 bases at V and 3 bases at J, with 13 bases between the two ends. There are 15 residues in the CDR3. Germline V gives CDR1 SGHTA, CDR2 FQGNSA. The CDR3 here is CASSPPRWDTGELFF. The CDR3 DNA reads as TGTGCCAGCAGCCCCCCACGGTGGGACACCGGGGAGCTGTTTTTT. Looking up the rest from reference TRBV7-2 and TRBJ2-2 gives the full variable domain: GAGVSQSPSNKVTEKGKDVELRCDPISGHTALYWYRQSLGQGLEFLIYFQGNSAPDKSGLPSDRFSAERTGGSVSTLTIQRTQQEDSAVYLCASSPPRWDTGELFFGEGSRLTVL.

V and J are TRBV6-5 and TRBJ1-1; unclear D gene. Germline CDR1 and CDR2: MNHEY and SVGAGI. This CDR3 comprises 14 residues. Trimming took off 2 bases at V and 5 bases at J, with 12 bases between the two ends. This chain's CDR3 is CASSYRGMRTEAFF. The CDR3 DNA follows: TGTGCCAGCAGTTACCGGGGAATGAGGACTGAAGCTTTCTTT.

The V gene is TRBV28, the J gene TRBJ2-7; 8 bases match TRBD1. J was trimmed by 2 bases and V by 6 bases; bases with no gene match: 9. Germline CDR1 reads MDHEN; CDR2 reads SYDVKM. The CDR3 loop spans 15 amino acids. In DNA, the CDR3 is TGTGCCAGCAGGCCCTGGGCAGGGGGCACCTACGAGCAGTACTTC. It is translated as CASRPWAGGTYEQYF. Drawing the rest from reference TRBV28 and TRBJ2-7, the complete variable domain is DVKVTQSSRYLVKRTGEKVFLECVQDMDHENMFWYRQDPGLGLRLIYFSYDVKMKEKGDIPEGYSVSREKKERFSLILESASTNQTSMYLCASRPWAGGTYEQYFGPGTRLTVT.

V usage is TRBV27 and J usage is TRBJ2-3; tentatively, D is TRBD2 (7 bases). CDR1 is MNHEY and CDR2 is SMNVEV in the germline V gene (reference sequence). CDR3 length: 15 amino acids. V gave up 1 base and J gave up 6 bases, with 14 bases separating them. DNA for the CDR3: TGTGCCAGCAGTTTATACCCGGGGGGCAGGGATACGCAGTATTTT. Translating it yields CASSLYPGGRDTQYF.

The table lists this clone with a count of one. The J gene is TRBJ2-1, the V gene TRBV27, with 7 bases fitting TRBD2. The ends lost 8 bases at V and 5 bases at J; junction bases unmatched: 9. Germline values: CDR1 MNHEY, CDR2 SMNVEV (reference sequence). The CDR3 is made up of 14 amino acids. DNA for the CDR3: TGTGCCAGCCGCCCCGGGGGGACGAACAATGAGCAGTTCTTC. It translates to CASRPGGTNNEQFF.

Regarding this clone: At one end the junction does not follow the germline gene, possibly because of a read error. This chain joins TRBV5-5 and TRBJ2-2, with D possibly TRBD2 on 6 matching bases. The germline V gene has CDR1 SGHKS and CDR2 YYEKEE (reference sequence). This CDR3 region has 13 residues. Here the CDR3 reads CASSQGDSGELFF. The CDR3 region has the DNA TGCGCCAGCAGCCAAGGGGACTCCGGGGAGCTGTTTTTT.

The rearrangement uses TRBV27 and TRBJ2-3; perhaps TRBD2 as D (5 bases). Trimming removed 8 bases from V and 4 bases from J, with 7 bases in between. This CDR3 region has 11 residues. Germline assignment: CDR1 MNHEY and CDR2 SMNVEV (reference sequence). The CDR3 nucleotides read TGTGCCAGCGAGGGCCCAGATACGCAGTATTTT. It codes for CASEGPDTQYF.

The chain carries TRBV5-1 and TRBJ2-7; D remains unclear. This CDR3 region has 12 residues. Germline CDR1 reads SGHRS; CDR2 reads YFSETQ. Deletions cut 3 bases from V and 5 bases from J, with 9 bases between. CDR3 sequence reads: CASSSHPHEQYF. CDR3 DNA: TGCGCCAGCAGCTCCCACCCCCACGAGCAGTACTTC. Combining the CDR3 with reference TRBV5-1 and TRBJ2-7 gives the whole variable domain KAGVTQTPRYLIKTRGQQVTLSCSPISGHRSVSWYQQTPGQGLQFLFEYFSETQRNKGNFPGRFSGRQFSNSRSEMNVSTLELGDSALYLCASSSHPHEQYFGPGTRLTVT.

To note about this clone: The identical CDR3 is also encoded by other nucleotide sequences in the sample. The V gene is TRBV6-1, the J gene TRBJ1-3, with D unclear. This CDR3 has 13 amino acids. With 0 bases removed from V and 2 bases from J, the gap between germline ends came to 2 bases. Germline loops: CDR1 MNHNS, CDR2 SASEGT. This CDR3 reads CASSEATGNTIYF. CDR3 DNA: TGTGCCAGCAGTGAAGCTACTGGAAACACCATATATTTT.

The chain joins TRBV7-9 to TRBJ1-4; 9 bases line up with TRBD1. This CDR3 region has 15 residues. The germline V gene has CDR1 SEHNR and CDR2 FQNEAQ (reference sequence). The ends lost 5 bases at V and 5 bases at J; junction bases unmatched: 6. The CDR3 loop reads CASSPPGTGNEKLFF. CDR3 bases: TGTGCCAGCAGCCCCCCCGGGACAGGGAATGAAAAACTGTTTTTT.

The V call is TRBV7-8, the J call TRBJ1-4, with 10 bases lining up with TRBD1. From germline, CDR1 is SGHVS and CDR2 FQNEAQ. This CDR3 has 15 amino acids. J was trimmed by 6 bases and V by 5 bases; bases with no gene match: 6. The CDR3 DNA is TGTGCCAGCAGCGTAGGACAGGGGGTTGATGAAAAACTGTTTTTT. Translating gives CASSVGQGVDEKLFF.

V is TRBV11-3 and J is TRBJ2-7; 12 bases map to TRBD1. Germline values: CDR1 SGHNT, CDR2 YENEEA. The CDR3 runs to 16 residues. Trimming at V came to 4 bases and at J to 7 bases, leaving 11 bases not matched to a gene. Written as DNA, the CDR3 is TGTGCCAGCAGCTCTTCCTGGGACAGGGGGCAGGGTGAGCAGTACTTC. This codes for CASSSSWDRGQGEQYF.